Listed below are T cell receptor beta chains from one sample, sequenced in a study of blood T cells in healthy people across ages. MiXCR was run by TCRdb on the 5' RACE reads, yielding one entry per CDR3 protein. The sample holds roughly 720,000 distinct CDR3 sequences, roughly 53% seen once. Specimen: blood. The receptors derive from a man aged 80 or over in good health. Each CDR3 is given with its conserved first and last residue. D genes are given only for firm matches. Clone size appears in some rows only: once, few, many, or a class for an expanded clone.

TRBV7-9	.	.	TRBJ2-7	CASTNWVDVYEQYF	TGTGCCAGCACCAATTGGGTGGATGTCTACGAGCAGTACTTC
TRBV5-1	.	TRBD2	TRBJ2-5	CASSSGLAGNEETQYF	TGCGCCAGCAGCTCCGGACTAGCGGGCAACGAAGAGACCCAGTACTTC
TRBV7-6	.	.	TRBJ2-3	CASSLGAGDGYAYF	TGTGCCAGCAGCTTAGGGGCAGGTGACGGATACGCGTATTTT
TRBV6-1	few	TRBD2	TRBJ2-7	CASSHRVVAGGHDFSYEQYF	TGTGCCAGCAGCCACAGGGTCGTAGCGGGAGGCCACGACTTCTCCTACGAGCAGTACTTC
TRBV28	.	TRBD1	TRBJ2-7	CASSPSRTGLAYEQYF	TGTGCCAGCAGTCCCAGCCGGACAGGGCTAGCCTACGAGCAGTACTTC
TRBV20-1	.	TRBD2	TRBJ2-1	CSARPASGSYNEQFF	TGCAGTGCTAGACCAGCTAGCGGTTCCTACAATGAGCAGTTCTTC
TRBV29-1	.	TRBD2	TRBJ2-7	CSVELAGGRVQYF	TGCAGCGTTGAATTAGCGGGAGGCCGAGTGCAGTACTTC
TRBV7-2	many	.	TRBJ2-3	CASSPGLTDTQYF	TGTGCCAGCAGCCCCGGCCTCACAGATACGCAGTATTTT
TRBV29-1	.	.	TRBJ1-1	CSVEQEANTEAFF	TGCAGCGTTGAACAGGAAGCGAACACTGAAGCTTTCTTT
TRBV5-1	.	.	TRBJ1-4	CASSSSGDRGEKLFF	TGCGCCAGCAGCTCTTCGGGGGATAGGGGAGAAAAACTGTTTTTT
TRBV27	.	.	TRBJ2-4	CASSPQRTVGGLRQYF	TGTGCCAGCAGTCCGCAGCGGACAGTTGGGGGCCTCCGGCAGTACTTC
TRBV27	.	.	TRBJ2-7	CATGEASYEQYF	TGTGCCACGGGCGAGGCGTCCTACGAGCAGTACTTC
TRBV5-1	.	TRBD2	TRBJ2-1	CASSLGLAGTRYNEQFF	TGCGCCAGCAGCCTGGGACTAGCGGGTACACGGTACAATGAGCAGTTCTTC
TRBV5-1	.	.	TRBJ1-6	CASSLSGSSYNSPLHF	TGCGCCAGCAGCTTGTCGGGAAGCTCCTATAATTCACCCCTCCACTTT
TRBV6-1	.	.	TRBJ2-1	CASSEPGENNEQFF	TGTGCCAGCAGTGAACCAGGGGAGAACAATGAGCAGTTCTTC
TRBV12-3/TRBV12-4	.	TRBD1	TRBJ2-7	CASRDTGTGPLGEQYF	TGTGCCAGCAGGGATACCGGGACAGGGCCTCTGGGGGAGCAGTACTTC
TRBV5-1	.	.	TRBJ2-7	CASSGTRGYSYEQYF	TGCGCCAGCAGCGGAACTAGAGGGTATTCCTACGAGCAGTACTTC
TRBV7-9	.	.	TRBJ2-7	CAVLGGYEQYF	TGTGCCGTCCTGGGGGGCTACGAACAGTACTTC
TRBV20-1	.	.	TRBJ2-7	CSARDINSRADSYEQYF	TGCAGTGCTAGAGATATCAATTCCAGGGCTGATTCCTACGAGCAGTACTTC
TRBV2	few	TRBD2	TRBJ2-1	CASSAAGVDNEQFF	TGTGCCAGCAGTGCGGCGGGAGTGGACAATGAGCAGTTCTTC
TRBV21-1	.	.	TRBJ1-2	CASSKRGGGTEYGYTF	TGTGCCAGCAGCAAACGGGGCGGGGGAACGGAATATGGCTACACCTTC
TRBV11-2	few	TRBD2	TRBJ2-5	CASSSGLAGGRVEETQYF	TGTGCCAGCAGCTCCGGACTAGCGGGAGGGCGCGTAGAAGAGACCCAGTACTTC
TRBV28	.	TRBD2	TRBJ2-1	CASSRGESRNEQFF	TGTGCCAGCAGCCGGGGGGAGTCGCGGAATGAGCAGTTCTTC
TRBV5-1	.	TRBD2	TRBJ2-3	CASSSLTSGRDIRTDTQYF	TGCGCCAGCAGCTCGTTGACTAGCGGGAGGGATATAAGGACAGATACGCAGTATTTT
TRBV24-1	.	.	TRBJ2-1	CATSEPARYNEQFF	TGTGCCACCAGTGAACCCGCGCGTTACAATGAGCAGTTCTTC
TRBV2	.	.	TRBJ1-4	CASTPGRINEKLFF	TGTGCCAGTACTCCAGGCCGAATTAATGAAAAACTGTTTTTT
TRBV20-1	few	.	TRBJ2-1	CSSTLPPEQFF	TGCAGTTCTACACTGCCCCCTGAGCAGTTCTTC
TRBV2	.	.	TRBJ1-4	CASSIRRATNEKLFF	TGTGCCAGCAGTATTAGGCGGGCAACTAATGAAAAACTGTTTTTT
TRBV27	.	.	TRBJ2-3	CASKPGGHRYAYF	TGTGCCAGCAAACCAGGGGGGCACAGATACGCGTATTTT
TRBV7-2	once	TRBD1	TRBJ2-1	CASSSRDRVVQFF	TGTGCCAGCAGCTCCCGGGACAGGGTCGTGCAGTTCTTC